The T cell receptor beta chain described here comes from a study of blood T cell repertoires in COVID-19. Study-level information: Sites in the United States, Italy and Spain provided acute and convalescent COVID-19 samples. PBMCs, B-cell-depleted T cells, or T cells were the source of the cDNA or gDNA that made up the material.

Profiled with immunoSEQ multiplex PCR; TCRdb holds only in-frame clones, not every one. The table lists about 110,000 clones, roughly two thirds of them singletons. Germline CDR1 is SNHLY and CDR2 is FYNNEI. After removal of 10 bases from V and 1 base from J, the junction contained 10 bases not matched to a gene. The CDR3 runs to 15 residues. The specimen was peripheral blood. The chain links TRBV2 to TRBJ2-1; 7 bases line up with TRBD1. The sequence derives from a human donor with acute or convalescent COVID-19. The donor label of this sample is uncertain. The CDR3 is CATTGSVSSYNEQFF. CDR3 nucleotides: TGTGCCACGACAGGGTCCGTTTCGTCCTACAATGAGCAGTTCTTC.